Listed here are 5 T cell receptor beta chains from one sample, sequenced in a study of T cells after yellow fever vaccination. TCRdb analysed the 5' RACE reads with MiXCR anew, one entry per CDR3 protein. The sample lists approximately 260,000 distinct CDR3 sequences; over 4.5% were seen once. The sequenced sample was CD4+ T cells sorted from PBMCs, obtained on the day of the yellow fever booster vaccination. The receptor set was obtained from a man younger than 35 who received the YFV17D yellow fever vaccine.

This clonotype was counted a few times. CDR3 residues: CASSEGSNYGYTF. The CDR3 DNA sequence: TGCGCCAGCAGCGAAGGGTCCAACTATGGCTACACCTTC. The gene calls are TRBV4-3 and TRBJ1-2, with D uncertain. Germline assignment: CDR1 LGHNA and CDR2 YSLEER. V lost 5 bases and J lost 2, with 9 bases in between. The CDR3 covers 13 residues.

Many counts were recorded for this clonotype. This chain joins TRBV10-3 and TRBJ2-5; 7 bases fit TRBD1. V lost 7 bases to trimming and J lost 2 bases; unmatched junction nucleotides: 7. The CDR3 has 14 residues. CDR1 is ENHRY, CDR2 SYGVKD, per germline. In nucleotides, the CDR3 is TGTGCCATCAAAGGGACAGACCTTCAAGAGACCCAGTACTTC. As protein: CAIKGTDLQETQYF.

There are a few counts of this clonotype. The chain recombines TRBV4-3 with TRBJ1-1, with a tentative D call TRBD1 (5 bases). This CDR3 has 17 amino acids. Germline V gene sequence: CDR1 LGHNA, CDR2 YSLEER. The V gene lost 1 base and the J gene lost 1 base, with 16 bases spanning the gap. Here the CDR3 DNA reads TGCGCCAGCAGCCAAGTGCAGGGTCCGCGGGGGAACACTGAAGCTTTCTTT. It is translated as CASSQVQGPRGNTEAFF.

This clonotype was picked up a small number of times. This chain's CDR3 is CASSYLQGMTDTQYF. In nucleotides, the CDR3 is TGTGCCAGCAGCTACCTCCAAGGGATGACAGATACGCAGTATTTT. V and J are TRBV11-2 and TRBJ2-3; D ambiguous. Per the germline V gene, CDR1 is SGHAT and CDR2 is FQNNGV. V lost 4 bases and J 3 bases, leaving 14 bases between the germline ends. The CDR3 is 15 amino acids.

The rearrangement joins TRBV27 to TRBJ1-5; D ambiguous. Per germline, CDR1 MNHEY and CDR2 SMNVEV (reference sequence). V was cut by 7 bases and J by 0 bases, with 16 bases left in between. This CDR3 has 16 residues. The CDR3 region has the DNA TGTGCCAGCAAATTAAGGGAAGGTGTTAGCAATCAGCCCCAGCATTTT. Amino acids: CASKLREGVSNQPQHF.